The rows below give T cell receptor beta chains drawn from one sample of a study of shared T cell receptors in the human thymus. Repertoires were generated with immunoSEQ multiplex PCR, while TCRdb's copy carries only in-frame clones and drops some. In the table there are 640,000 or so clones, 87% of which are singletons. These data also featured in a second study, about human thymus T cells.

Sequencing was performed on thymocytes. Source of these receptors: a boy under two years old with a congenital heart defect. CDR3s include the opening cysteine and the closing phenylalanine or tryptophan. Each record gives: D gene, V gene, clone size, J gene, CDR3 DNA, CDR3 protein. The D gene is left open where the match is weak. Clone size, where shown, is once, few, many, or a class for clones that have expanded.

d_gene: TRBD2
v_gene: TRBV9
abundance: -
j_gene: TRBJ2-5
CDR3nt: TGTGCCAGCAGCGTAGGCGGGAGCTCAGAGACCCAGTACTTC
CDR3aa: CASSVGGSSETQYF

d_gene: -
v_gene: TRBV4-3
abundance: -
j_gene: TRBJ2-5
CDR3nt: TGCGCCAGCAGCCAAGACACTACACAGGGGACCCAGTACTTC
CDR3aa: CASSQDTTQGTQYF

d_gene: TRBD1
v_gene: TRBV27
abundance: -
j_gene: TRBJ1-1
CDR3nt: TGTGCCAGCGGCGGGACAGGGACCACATCCAGCCAGGGTACCCCATACCCGAACACTGAAGCTTTCTTT
CDR3aa: CASGGTGTTSSQGTPYPNTEAFF

d_gene: -
v_gene: TRBV4-1
abundance: -
j_gene: TRBJ2-3
CDR3nt: TGCGCCAGCAGCCCGCGGGGCAGGGAGAGGGCAGATACGCAGTATTTT
CDR3aa: CASSPRGRERADTQYF

d_gene: TRBD1
v_gene: TRBV28
abundance: -
j_gene: TRBJ1-1
CDR3nt: TGTGCCAGCAGTCAGGGACAGGTTAAGAGGTTGACTGAAGCTTTCTTT
CDR3aa: CASSQGQVKRLTEAFF

d_gene: -
v_gene: TRBV9
abundance: -
j_gene: TRBJ2-7
CDR3nt: TGTGCCAGCAGCGTAGGTCCGGCAGGTATTCCACACCCTTCCTACGAGCAGTACTTC
CDR3aa: CASSVGPAGIPHPSYEQYF

d_gene: TRBD2
v_gene: TRBV9
abundance: -
j_gene: TRBJ2-1
CDR3nt: TGTGCCAGCAGCGTAGATCTAGCGGGAGGTGGTAATGAGCAGTTCTTC
CDR3aa: CASSVDLAGGGNEQFF

d_gene: -
v_gene: TRBV30
abundance: -
j_gene: TRBJ1-1
CDR3nt: TGTGCCTGGAGTATATACAGCAGGCACCTGAACACTGAAGCTTTCTTT
CDR3aa: CAWSIYSRHLNTEAFF

d_gene: TRBD2
v_gene: TRBV12-5
abundance: -
j_gene: TRBJ2-7
CDR3nt: TGTGCTAGTGGTGGACTAGCGGGAGACGAGCAGTACTTC
CDR3aa: CASGGLAGDEQYF

d_gene: -
v_gene: TRBV30
abundance: -
j_gene: TRBJ1-5
CDR3nt: TGTGCCTGGAACAGCAAACATAGCAATCAGCCCCAGCATTTT
CDR3aa: CAWNSKHSNQPQHF

d_gene: -
v_gene: TRBV7-2
abundance: -
j_gene: TRBJ1-1
CDR3nt: TGTGCCAGCAGCTTAGGGTCGCGATTTGAAGCTTTCTTT
CDR3aa: CASSLGSRFEAFF

d_gene: TRBD2
v_gene: TRBV5-1
abundance: -
j_gene: TRBJ2-5
CDR3nt: TGCGCCAGCAGCGTTACTAGCGCCGAGACCCAGTACTTC
CDR3aa: CASSVTSAETQYF

d_gene: -
v_gene: TRBV18
abundance: once
j_gene: TRBJ1-2
CDR3nt: TGTGCCAGCTCACCACTTGGTTCTCCTAGCTCTGGCTACACCTTC
CDR3aa: CASSPLGSPSSGYTF

d_gene: TRBD2
v_gene: TRBV10-2
abundance: -
j_gene: TRBJ2-1
CDR3nt: TGCGCCAGCCTGACTAGCGGGAATCGTTCCTACAATGAGCAGTTCTTC
CDR3aa: CASLTSGNRSYNEQFF

d_gene: -
v_gene: TRBV5-1
abundance: -
j_gene: TRBJ2-2
CDR3nt: TGCGCCAGCAGCTTCCCTAGCCAGGGGAAGAGCACCGGGGAGCTGTTTTTT
CDR3aa: CASSFPSQGKSTGELFF

d_gene: TRBD1
v_gene: TRBV4-1
abundance: -
j_gene: TRBJ1-3
CDR3nt: TGCGCCAGCAGCCTCCCCGGGACAGGGGGCTCTGGAAACACCATATATTTT
CDR3aa: CASSLPGTGGSGNTIYF

d_gene: -
v_gene: TRBV27
abundance: once
j_gene: TRBJ1-1
CDR3nt: TGTGCCAGCAGTTTATCGATAAGGGGCGGATTTGAAGCTTTCTTT
CDR3aa: CASSLSIRGGFEAFF

d_gene: TRBD1
v_gene: TRBV12-5
abundance: -
j_gene: TRBJ2-1
CDR3nt: TGTGCTAGTGGTTTGGGGGGAAACAGGGGGCGGTTCTTC
CDR3aa: CASGLGGNRGRFF

d_gene: -
v_gene: TRBV28
abundance: once
j_gene: TRBJ1-1
CDR3nt: TGTGCCAGCAGCAGGATAGAAAGTGGAACTGAAGCTTTCTTT
CDR3aa: CASSRIESGTEAFF

d_gene: TRBD2
v_gene: TRBV10-3
abundance: once
j_gene: TRBJ2-3
CDR3nt: TGTGCCATCAGTGAAGTGCTGGCGGGAGGGGCAGATACGCAGTATTTT
CDR3aa: CAISEVLAGGADTQYF

d_gene: -
v_gene: TRBV28
abundance: -
j_gene: TRBJ1-5
CDR3nt: TGTGCCAGCGAGACAGCGTTGAACGCGCCCCAGCATTTT
CDR3aa: CASETALNAPQHF

d_gene: TRBD1
v_gene: TRBV7-4
abundance: few
j_gene: TRBJ1-1
CDR3nt: TGTGCCAGCAGCTTAGAGGACAGGGACTTGAACACTGAAGCTTTCTTT
CDR3aa: CASSLEDRDLNTEAFF

d_gene: TRBD2
v_gene: TRBV27
abundance: -
j_gene: TRBJ2-3
CDR3nt: TGTGCCAGCAGTTTTACTAGCGGGGGGCCCGATACGCAGTATTTT
CDR3aa: CASSFTSGGPDTQYF

d_gene: -
v_gene: TRBV7-9
abundance: -
j_gene: TRBJ2-7
CDR3nt: TGTGCCAGCAGTTTGGCAGATAGAGGGGAGCAGTACTTC
CDR3aa: CASSLADRGEQYF

d_gene: TRBD1
v_gene: TRBV5-6
abundance: -
j_gene: TRBJ1-1
CDR3nt: TGTGCCAGCAAAGGGACAGACCTAGAGGCTTTCTTT
CDR3aa: CASKGTDLEAFF

d_gene: TRBD1
v_gene: TRBV28
abundance: -
j_gene: TRBJ1-1
CDR3nt: TGTGCCAGCAGTCCACCGACAGGGAAGAACACTGAAGCTTTCTTT
CDR3aa: CASSPPTGKNTEAFF

d_gene: -
v_gene: TRBV9
abundance: -
j_gene: TRBJ2-2
CDR3nt: TGTGCCAGCAGCCAACAGGGGGGGGGCACCGGGGAGCTGTTTTTT
CDR3aa: CASSQQGGGTGELFF

d_gene: -
v_gene: TRBV13
abundance: -
j_gene: TRBJ1-1
CDR3nt: TGTGCCAGCAGCCCAGATAACACTGAAGCTTTCTTT
CDR3aa: CASSPDNTEAFF

d_gene: TRBD2
v_gene: TRBV9
abundance: -
j_gene: TRBJ2-7
CDR3nt: TGTGCCAGCAGCGTAAAGTCCGCGGGAGAACCCAACGAGCAGTACTTC
CDR3aa: CASSVKSAGEPNEQYF

d_gene: -
v_gene: TRBV29-1
abundance: -
j_gene: TRBJ1-5
CDR3nt: TGCAGCGTTGCTTGGCAGGGTGGGCAGCCCCAGCATTTT
CDR3aa: CSVAWQGGQPQHF

d_gene: TRBD2
v_gene: TRBV4-1
abundance: -
j_gene: TRBJ2-1
CDR3nt: TGCGCCAGCAGCCAAGGGGCTAGCGGGAGTACCCCGCTACACAATGAGCGGTTCTTC
CDR3aa: CASSQGASGSTPLHNERFF

d_gene: -
v_gene: TRBV7-8
abundance: -
j_gene: TRBJ2-5
CDR3nt: TGTGCCAGCAGCTTGTCGGGGGGCACCTCGGAGACCCAGTACTTC
CDR3aa: CASSLSGGTSETQYF

d_gene: TRBD2
v_gene: TRBV27
abundance: -
j_gene: TRBJ2-7
CDR3nt: TGTGCCAGCAGTCCCCTCTGGTGGACTAGCCTAACCTACGAGCAGTACTTC
CDR3aa: CASSPLWWTSLTYEQYF

d_gene: TRBD2
v_gene: TRBV7-4
abundance: -
j_gene: TRBJ2-1
CDR3nt: TGTGCCAGCAGCTCCTCGACTAGCGGGAGTGCTGGAGATGAGCAGTTCTTC
CDR3aa: CASSSSTSGSAGDEQFF

d_gene: TRBD2
v_gene: TRBV4-3
abundance: -
j_gene: TRBJ2-2
CDR3nt: TGCGCCAGCAGCCAAGATGTAACCGGGGGGACCGGGGAGCTGTTTTTT
CDR3aa: CASSQDVTGGTGELFF

d_gene: -
v_gene: TRBV14
abundance: -
j_gene: TRBJ2-1
CDR3nt: TGTGCCAGCAGTCGACAGGAAAGTGAGCAGTTCTTC
CDR3aa: CASSRQESEQFF

d_gene: TRBD2
v_gene: TRBV28
abundance: -
j_gene: TRBJ2-7
CDR3nt: TGTGCCAGCAGTTCCAAGGGACTAGCGGGTAACTCCTACGAGCAGTACTTC
CDR3aa: CASSSKGLAGNSYEQYF

d_gene: TRBD2
v_gene: TRBV30
abundance: -
j_gene: TRBJ2-2
CDR3nt: TGTGCCTGGAGCATGGCGGGGGGGCCGTTCACCGGGGAGCTGTTTTTT
CDR3aa: CAWSMAGGPFTGELFF

d_gene: TRBD1
v_gene: TRBV5-1
abundance: -
j_gene: TRBJ1-2
CDR3nt: TGCGCCAGCAGCTTGGAGGGACAGGGCTATGGCTACACCTTC
CDR3aa: CASSLEGQGYGYTF

d_gene: -
v_gene: TRBV20-1
abundance: once
j_gene: TRBJ1-2
CDR3nt: TGCAGTGCTAGCACAGGGTATGGCTACACCTTC
CDR3aa: CSASTGYGYTF

d_gene: -
v_gene: TRBV11-2
abundance: -
j_gene: TRBJ2-7
CDR3nt: TGTGCCAGCAGCTTGGGGGGTCATGATGACGAGCAGTACTTC
CDR3aa: CASSLGGHDDEQYF

d_gene: TRBD2
v_gene: TRBV5-4
abundance: -
j_gene: TRBJ2-7
CDR3nt: TGTGCCAGCAGCTTGGGCGGGAGGTCCCTCTACGAGCAGTACTTC
CDR3aa: CASSLGGRSLYEQYF

d_gene: TRBD2
v_gene: TRBV4-3
abundance: -
j_gene: TRBJ2-1
CDR3nt: TGCGCCAGCAGCCGATTAGCGGGAGACCCCTACAATGAGCAGTTCTTC
CDR3aa: CASSRLAGDPYNEQFF

d_gene: TRBD2
v_gene: TRBV28
abundance: once
j_gene: TRBJ2-7
CDR3nt: TGTGCCAGCAGTCCATTTAGCGGGGAAAATCCCTACGAGCAGTACTTC
CDR3aa: CASSPFSGENPYEQYF

d_gene: -
v_gene: TRBV28
abundance: -
j_gene: TRBJ1-2
CDR3nt: TGTGCCAGCATGGCTCGACAGGTTTATGGCTACACCTTC
CDR3aa: CASMARQVYGYTF

d_gene: TRBD1
v_gene: TRBV27
abundance: -
j_gene: TRBJ2-1
CDR3nt: TGTGCCAGCAGGACAGAGAAACAGGGGAAGGCGTACCGTGGGGTGCAGTTCTTC
CDR3aa: CASRTEKQGKAYRGVQFF

d_gene: -
v_gene: TRBV5-8
abundance: -
j_gene: TRBJ1-2
CDR3nt: TGTGCTAGCAGCTTGGTTCCGAAACAGGAATCCGGCTACACCTTC
CDR3aa: CASSLVPKQESGYTF

d_gene: -
v_gene: TRBV28
abundance: -
j_gene: TRBJ1-6
CDR3nt: TGTGCCAGCAACTTATCGCAGGGGCGAAATTCACCCCTCCACTTT
CDR3aa: CASNLSQGRNSPLHF

d_gene: -
v_gene: TRBV11-2
abundance: -
j_gene: TRBJ1-6
CDR3nt: TGTGCCAGCAGCTTAGTTCCGGTAGGCAGGAAACATTCACCCCTCCACTTT
CDR3aa: CASSLVPVGRKHSPLHF

d_gene: TRBD2
v_gene: TRBV9
abundance: -
j_gene: TRBJ2-7
CDR3nt: TGTGCCAGCAGCGTCAGCGGGGGGGCCGGAGAGCAGTACTTC
CDR3aa: CASSVSGGAGEQYF

d_gene: -
v_gene: TRBV11-2
abundance: -
j_gene: TRBJ2-7
CDR3nt: TGTGCCAGCAGCCTCCAACAGGGTAAATACGAGCAGTACTTC
CDR3aa: CASSLQQGKYEQYF

d_gene: -
v_gene: TRBV10-2
abundance: -
j_gene: TRBJ1-3
CDR3nt: TGCGCCAGCAGAGGGAGCAGGCCGGGAAACACCATATATTTT
CDR3aa: CASRGSRPGNTIYF

d_gene: TRBD1
v_gene: TRBV30
abundance: -
j_gene: TRBJ1-5
CDR3nt: TGTGCCTGGAGTGTGAAGGACAGGGGGACTGATAGCAATCAGCCCCAGCATTTT
CDR3aa: CAWSVKDRGTDSNQPQHF

d_gene: TRBD1
v_gene: TRBV6-1
abundance: -
j_gene: TRBJ2-7
CDR3nt: TGTGCCAGCAGTGTCGTAAGACAGGGAACCTACGAGCAGTACTTC
CDR3aa: CASSVVRQGTYEQYF